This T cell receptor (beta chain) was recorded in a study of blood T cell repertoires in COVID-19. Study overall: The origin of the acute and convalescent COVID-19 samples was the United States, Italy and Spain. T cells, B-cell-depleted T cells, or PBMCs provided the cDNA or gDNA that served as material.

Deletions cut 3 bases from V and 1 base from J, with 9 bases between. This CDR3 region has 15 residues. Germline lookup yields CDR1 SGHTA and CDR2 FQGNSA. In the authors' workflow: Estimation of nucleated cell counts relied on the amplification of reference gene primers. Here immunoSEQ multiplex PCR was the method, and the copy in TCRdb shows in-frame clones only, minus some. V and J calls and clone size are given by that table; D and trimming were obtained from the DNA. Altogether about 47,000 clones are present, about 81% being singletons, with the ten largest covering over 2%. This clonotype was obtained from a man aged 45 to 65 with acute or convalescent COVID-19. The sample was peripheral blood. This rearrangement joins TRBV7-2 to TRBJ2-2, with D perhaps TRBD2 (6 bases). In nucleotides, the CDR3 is TGTGCCAGCAGCTTGTTCGGGGGGAACACCGGGGAGCTGTTTTTT. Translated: CASSLFGGNTGELFF.